This T cell receptor (beta chain) is drawn from a study of T cell responses to AZD1222 COVID-19 vaccine. CDR1 is MNHNY and CDR2 is SVGAGI in the germline V gene (reference sequence). V was shortened by 2 bases and J by 7 bases, with 0 bases between the two germline ends. The CDR3 is 10 amino acids. Clones were read by immunoSEQ multiplex PCR, and TCRdb kept only the in-frame ones, dropping some. The data contain over 95,000 clones, approximately 90% of them singletons. Analyses pooled second doses at about 4 or about 12 weeks. The receptor was derived from an adult who received the AZD1222 COVID-19 vaccine. The sequences come from peripheral blood, collected 28 days after the second AZD1222 dose. V is TRBV6-6 and J is TRBJ2-1, with no clear D. The CDR3 here is CASSYNEQFF. CDR3 sequence (DNA): TGTGCCAGCAGTTACAATGAGCAGTTCTTC.